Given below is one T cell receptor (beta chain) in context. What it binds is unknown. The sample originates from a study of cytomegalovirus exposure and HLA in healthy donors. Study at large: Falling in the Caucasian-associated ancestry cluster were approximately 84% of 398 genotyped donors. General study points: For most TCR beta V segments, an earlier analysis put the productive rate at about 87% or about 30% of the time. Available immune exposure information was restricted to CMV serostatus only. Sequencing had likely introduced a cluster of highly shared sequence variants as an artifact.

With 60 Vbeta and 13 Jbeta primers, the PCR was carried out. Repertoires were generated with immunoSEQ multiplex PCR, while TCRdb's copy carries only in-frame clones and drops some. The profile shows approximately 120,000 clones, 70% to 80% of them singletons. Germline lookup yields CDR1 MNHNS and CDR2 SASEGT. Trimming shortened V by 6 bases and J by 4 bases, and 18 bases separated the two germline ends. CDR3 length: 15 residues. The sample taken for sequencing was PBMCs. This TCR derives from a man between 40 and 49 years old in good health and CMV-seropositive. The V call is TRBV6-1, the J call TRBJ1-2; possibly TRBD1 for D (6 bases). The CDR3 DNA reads TGTGCCAGCAGCTCTAAAACAGGGAGTGGCTATGGCTACACCTTC. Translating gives CASSSKTGSGYGYTF.